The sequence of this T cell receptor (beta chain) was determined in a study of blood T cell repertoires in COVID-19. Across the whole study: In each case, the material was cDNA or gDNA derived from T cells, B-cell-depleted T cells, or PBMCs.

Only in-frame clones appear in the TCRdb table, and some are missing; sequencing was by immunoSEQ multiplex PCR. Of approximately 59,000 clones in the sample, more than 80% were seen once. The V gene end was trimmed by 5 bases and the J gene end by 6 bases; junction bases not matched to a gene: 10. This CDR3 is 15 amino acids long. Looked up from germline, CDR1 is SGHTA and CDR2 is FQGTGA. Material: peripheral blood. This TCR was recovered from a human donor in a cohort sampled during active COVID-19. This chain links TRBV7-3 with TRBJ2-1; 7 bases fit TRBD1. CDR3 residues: CASSADRLIRNEQFF. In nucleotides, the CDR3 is TGTGCCAGCAGCGCGGACAGGCTGATCCGCAATGAGCAGTTCTTC.